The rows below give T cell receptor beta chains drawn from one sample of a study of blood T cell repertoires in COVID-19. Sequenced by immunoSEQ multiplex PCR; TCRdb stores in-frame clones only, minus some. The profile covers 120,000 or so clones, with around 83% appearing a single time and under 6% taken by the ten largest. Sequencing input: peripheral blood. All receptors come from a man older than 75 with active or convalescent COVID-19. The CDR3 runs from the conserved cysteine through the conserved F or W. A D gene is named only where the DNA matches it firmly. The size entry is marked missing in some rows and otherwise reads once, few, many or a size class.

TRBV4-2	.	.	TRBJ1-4	TGTGCCAGCAGCCAAGTGATGCAGGGCGCAACTAATGAAAAACTGTTTTTT	CASSQVMQGATNEKLFF
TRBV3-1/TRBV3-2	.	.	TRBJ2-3	TGTGCCAGCAGCCCGACTGAGGGGGAGAATACGCAGTATTTT	CASSPTEGENTQYF
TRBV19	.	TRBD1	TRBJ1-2	TGTGCCAGTAGGGACAGGGGCCATGGCTACACCTTC	CASRDRGHGYTF
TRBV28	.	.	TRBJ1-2	TGTGCCAGCAGTTCGTCAGGGGACCCTGGGTATGGCTACACCTTC	CASSSSGDPGYGYTF
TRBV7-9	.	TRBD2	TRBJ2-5	TGTGCCAGCAGCTTAGAGCGGGGGGGCAGTGAGACCCAGTACTTC	CASSLERGGSETQYF
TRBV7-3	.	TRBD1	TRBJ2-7	TGTGCCAGCAGCCCTTCGACAGGGGTGAGAGAGCAGTACTTC	CASSPSTGVREQYF
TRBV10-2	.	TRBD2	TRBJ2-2	TGCGCCAGCAGTGGACTAGCAAACACCGGGGAGCTGTTTTTT	CASSGLANTGELFF
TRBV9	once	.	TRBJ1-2	TGTGCCAGCAGCGTAGCGGGGGAGGTGGGGAATAACTATGGCTACACCTTC	CASSVAGEVGNNYGYTF
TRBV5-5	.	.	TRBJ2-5	TGTGCCAGCAGCCGTCTCGGAGAGACCCAGTACTTC	CASSRLGETQYF
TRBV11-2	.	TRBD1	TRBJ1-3	TGTGCCAGCAGCCCCCGGGACAGGGGGCTAGGAAACACCATATATTTT	CASSPRDRGLGNTIYF
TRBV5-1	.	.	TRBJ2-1	TGCGCCAGCAGCTTGGAGGGGATCGGAAGCTACAATGAGCAGTTCTTC	CASSLEGIGSYNEQFF
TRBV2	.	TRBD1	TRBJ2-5	TGTGCCAGCAGCCCGCAGGGGGCTGGGGAGACCCAGTACTTC	CASSPQGAGETQYF
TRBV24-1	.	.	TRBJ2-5	TGTGCCACCAGTGATCTGGAGACCCAGTACTTC	CATSDLETQYF
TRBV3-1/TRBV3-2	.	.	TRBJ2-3	TGTGCCAGCCGGCCCAGGGGCACAGATACGCAGTATTTT	CASRPRGTDTQYF
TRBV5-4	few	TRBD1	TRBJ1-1	TGTGCCAGCAGTTCCGGGACAGGGGGCGCGGAAGCTTTCTTT	CASSSGTGGAEAFF
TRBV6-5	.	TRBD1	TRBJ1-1	TGTGCCACCACAGGGGTGAACACTGAAGCTTTCTTT	CATTGVNTEAFF
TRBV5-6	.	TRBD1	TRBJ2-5	TGTGCCAGCAGCCTCACAGGGACAGGGGTGCAAGAGACCCAGTACTTC	CASSLTGTGVQETQYF
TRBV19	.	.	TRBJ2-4	TGTGCCAGTAGTAGGGGAAAGACAGAACTAGCCAAAAACATTCAGTACTTC	CASSRGKTELAKNIQYF
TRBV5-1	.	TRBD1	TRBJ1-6	TGCGCCAGCAGCTTGTCGGGACAGGCGAGGTCACCCCTCCACTTT	CASSLSGQARSPLHF
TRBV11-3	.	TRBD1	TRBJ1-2	TGTGCCAGCAGCCGTTCGACAGGGGAAGGCTACACCTTC	CASSRSTGEGYTF
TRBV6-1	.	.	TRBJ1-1	TGTGCCAGCACGAGGGAGGAGACTGAAGCTTTCTTT	CASTREETEAFF
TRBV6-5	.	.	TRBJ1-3	TGTGCCAGCATGAGGACAGCCAGCTCTGGAAACACCATATATTTT	CASMRTASSGNTIYF
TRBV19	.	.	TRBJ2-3	TGTGCCAGTAGTACCCAGGATACGCAGTATTTT	CASSTQDTQYF
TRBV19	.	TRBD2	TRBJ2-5	TGTGCCAGCAGACTAGCGGGGGCGGAGACCCAGTACTTC	CASRLAGAETQYF
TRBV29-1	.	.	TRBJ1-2	TGCAGCGTCCCTACGGCGGGATTGAGTGGCTACACCTTC	CSVPTAGLSGYTF
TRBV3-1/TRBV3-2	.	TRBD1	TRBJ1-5	TGTGCCAGCAGCCAAGTCGGGGACAGAGACCTACCGGAGCCCCAGCATTTT	CASSQVGDRDLPEPQHF
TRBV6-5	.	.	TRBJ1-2	TGTGCCATCGGGGAGGGAGGGTACGGCTACACCTTC	CAIGEGGYGYTF
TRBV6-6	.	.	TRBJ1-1	TGTGCCAGCAGTGAGAAAAACACTGAAGCTTTCTTT	CASSEKNTEAFF
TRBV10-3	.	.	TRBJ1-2	TGTGCCATCAGTGAGTCGGCTAAACTATCTGGCTACACCTTC	CAISESAKLSGYTF
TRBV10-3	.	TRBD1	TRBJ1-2	TGTGCCATCAGTGAGAGGGACAGTAGCTATGGCTACACCTTC	CAISERDSSYGYTF
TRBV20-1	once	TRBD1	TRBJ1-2	TGCAGTGCCTCAGGGGGCTATGGCTACACCTTC	CSASGGYGYTF
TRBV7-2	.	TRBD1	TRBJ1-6	TGTGCCAGCAGCCGGGACAGGGGGAATTCACCCCTCCACTTT	CASSRDRGNSPLHF
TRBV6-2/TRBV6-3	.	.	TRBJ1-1	TGTGCCAGCAGCCCCCGGTTGTCTGAAGCTTTCTTT	CASSPRLSEAFF
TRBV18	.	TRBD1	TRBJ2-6	TGTGCCAGCTCGGGACAGATCTCTGGGGCCAACGTCCTGACTTTC	CASSGQISGANVLTF
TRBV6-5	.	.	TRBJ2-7	TGTGCCAGCAGTAACGCAGGGGCCTACGAGCAGTACTTC	CASSNAGAYEQYF
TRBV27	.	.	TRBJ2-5	TGTGCCAGCACCTCCCTCGGACAGCCTAAAGAGACCCAGTACTTC	CASTSLGQPKETQYF
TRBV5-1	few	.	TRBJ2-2	TGCGCCAGTAAGGAGACGGCAGGGATGACCGGGGAGCTGTTTTTT	CASKETAGMTGELFF
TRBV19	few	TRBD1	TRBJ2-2	TGTGCCAGTAGTGGGGGACAGGGGAGGCCCGGGGAGCTGTTTTTT	CASSGGQGRPGELFF
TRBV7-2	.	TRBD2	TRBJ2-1	TGTGCCAGCAGCTTAGCGGCGGGGGGTTGGGATGAGCAGTTCTTC	CASSLAAGGWDEQFF
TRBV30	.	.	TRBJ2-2	TGTGCCTGGAGTGGAGGGAACACCGGGGAGCTGTTTTTT	CAWSGGNTGELFF
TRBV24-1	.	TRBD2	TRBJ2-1	TGTGCCACCATGACTAGCGGGGGTCAGGATGAGCAGTTCTTC	CATMTSGGQDEQFF